The 22 T cell receptor beta chains below all came from one sample that was sequenced in a study of graft-versus-host responses after intestinal transplantation. TCRdb's table, derived via immunoSEQ multiplex PCR, lists solely in-frame clones and lacks some. The sample carries around 92,000 clones, about 82% recorded once. The sample was PBMCs, taken 255 days after intestinal transplant. The receptors stem from a human patient who received an intestinal transplant, so some T cells may come from the graft donor.

This chain connects TRBV5-1 to TRBJ2-5, with a possible D match to TRBD2 (6 bases). Trimming took 3 bases from V and 3 from J, leaving 15 bases between them. Germline V gene sequence: CDR1 SGHRS, CDR2 YFSETQ. The CDR3 covers 15 residues. CDR3 nucleotide sequence: TGCGCCAGCAGCTCGACCCCGACGGGGGAAGAGACCCAGTACTTC. It encodes CASSSTPTGEETQYF.

This chain connects TRBV11-2 to TRBJ1-4; a possible D gene is TRBD1 (5 bases). The CDR3 is made up of 14 amino acids. CDR1 and CDR2 (germline): SGHAT, FQNNGV. Trimming shortened V by 5 bases and J by 5 bases, and 12 bases separated the two germline ends. The CDR3 DNA reads as TGTGCCAGCAGCGGCCCAGGGCGCAATGAAAAACTGTTTTTT. It is translated as CASSGPGRNEKLFF.

The J gene is TRBJ2-3, the V gene TRBV28; the match to TRBD1 covers 9 bases. The CDR3 is 14 residues long. After removal of 7 bases from V and 4 bases from J, the junction contained 6 bases not matched to a gene. Germline V lookup: CDR1 MDHEN, CDR2 SYDVKM. CDR3 sequence (DNA): TGTGCCAGCAAGGGAACAGGGGGCCCAGATACGCAGTATTTT. This codes for CASKGTGGPDTQYF.

The V gene is TRBV10-3, the J gene TRBJ2-7; D is possibly TRBD1 (6 bases). CDR3 length: 14 residues. The germline gives CDR1 ENHRY, CDR2 SYGVKD. V shed 5 bases and J shed 3 bases, with 14 bases lying between them. The CDR3 nucleotides are TGTGCCATCAGTCCTGGGGGCGACAGCTACGAGCAGTACTTC. As protein: CAISPGGDSYEQYF.

V is TRBV5-6 and J is TRBJ1-1; D gene ambiguous. Germline V gives CDR1 SGHDT, CDR2 YYEEEE. This CDR3 has 14 residues. V was cut by 1 base and J by 10 bases, with 17 bases left in between. Written as DNA, the CDR3 is TGTGCCAGCAGCTTGAGGACCGATCAACTTAGAGCTTTCTTT. Encoded protein: CASSLRTDQLRAFF.

The rearrangement joins TRBV5-6 to TRBJ2-5; 7 bases align to TRBD1. CDR1 is SGHDT and CDR2 is YYEEEE in the germline V gene. This CDR3 is 16 amino acids long. The V segment lost 0 bases and the J segment 2 bases; nucleotides outside the gene matches: 7. CDR3 residues: CASSLGAGGQQETQYF. The CDR3 DNA reads as TGTGCCAGCAGCTTGGGGGCAGGGGGACAGCAAGAGACCCAGTACTTC.

This clone has a single count. V and J are TRBV28 and TRBJ2-2, with D possibly called TRBD1 or TRBD2 (6 bases each). Between the trimmed V and J ends, which lost 5 bases and 7 bases, there was a span of 23 bases. CDR1 and CDR2 (germline): MDHEN, SYDVKM. The CDR3 is 17 amino acids. CDR3 DNA: TGTGCCAGCAGTAGTAGGGGGGTGGGGCTGCGTGTCGGGGAGCTGTTTTTT. This translates into CASSSRGVGLRVGELFF.

The J gene is TRBJ1-3, the V gene TRBV5-1; TRBD1 might be the D (6 bases). Germline V CDR1 and CDR2: SGHRS, YFSETQ. Trimming left V 1 base short and J 3 bases short, with 8 bases between. CDR3 length: 14 amino acids. The CDR3 here is CASSLTGSGNTIYF. CDR3 nucleotides: TGCGCCAGCAGCTTGACAGGGAGTGGAAACACCATATATTTT.

CDR3 nucleotides: TGCAGCCCCGGACAGGGAAATGACACCGGGGAGCTGTTTTTT. This codes for CSPGQGNDTGELFF. The chain is built from TRBV29-1 and TRBJ2-2; 8 positions match TRBD1. Per the germline V gene, CDR1 is SQVTM and CDR2 is ANQGSEA. This CDR3 has 14 amino acids. After removal of 8 bases from V and 3 bases from J, the junction contained 8 bases not matched to a gene.

This chain uses TRBV9 with TRBJ2-1; D perhaps matches TRBD2 (6 bases). The germline V and J ends were trimmed by 4 bases and 3 bases, with 17 bases remaining between them. CDR1 and CDR2 (germline): SGDLS, YYNGEE. The CDR3 is 16 amino acids. As DNA, the CDR3 is TGTGCCAGCAGCTCTCCAACGGGAGTGGGCTACAATGAGCAGTTCTTC. Protein sequence: CASSSPTGVGYNEQFF.

This clone was detected a few times. V gene TRBV27 combines with J gene TRBJ2-1, with TRBD1 as a possible D gene (5 bases). CDR3 length equals 13 residues. Trimming removed 6 bases at V and 6 bases at J, with 12 bases between. Germline CDR1 reads MNHEY; CDR2 reads SMNVEV (reference sequence). For the CDR3, the DNA is TGTGCCAGCAGCCTGGGGCCTCTCAATGAGCAGTTCTTC. It specifies CASSLGPLNEQFF.

The chain couples TRBV5-1 to TRBJ1-2, with 7 bases that match TRBD1. The trim removed 0 bases at V and 6 bases at J, leaving 11 bases unmatched. The CDR3 has 16 amino acids. The germline V gene has CDR1 SGHRS and CDR2 YFSETQ. CDR3 bases: TGCGCCAGCAGCTTGGAGACAGGGATGTTGTCTGATGGCTACACCTTC. Translated, it gives CASSLETGMLSDGYTF.

The chain employs TRBV5-1 and TRBJ1-4, with TRBD1 matching over 8 bases. The CDR3 contains 14 residues. The germline V gene encodes CDR1 SGHRS and CDR2 YFSETQ. Germline trimming cut 3 bases from V and 3 bases from J; bases unmatched to any gene: 1. CDR3 DNA sequence: TGCGCCAGCAGCTCGGGACAGGCTAATGAAAAACTGTTTTTT. Its translation is CASSSGQANEKLFF.

The chain combines TRBV5-4 with TRBJ2-3; D not resolved. The length of the CDR3 is 15 residues. V dropped 2 bases and J dropped 4 bases, with 14 bases sitting between them. Per the germline V gene, CDR1 is SGHNT and CDR2 is YYREEE (reference sequence). The CDR3 DNA follows: TGTGCCAGCAGCTTTCGGAAGGCTGCCCCAGATACGCAGTATTTT. Protein: CASSFRKAAPDTQYF.

Only one count was recorded for this clone. The chain joins TRBV29-1 to TRBJ1-5; D is uncertain. Between the trimmed V and J ends, which lost 6 bases and 1 base, there was a span of 10 bases. From germline, CDR1 is SQVTM and CDR2 ANQGSEA. CDR3 length equals 13 residues. CDR3 nucleotide sequence: TGCAGCGTCAGACCCGGGAGCAATCAGCCCCAGCATTTT. Amino acid sequence: CSVRPGSNQPQHF.

The J gene is TRBJ1-1, the V gene TRBV6-5; possibly TRBD1 for D (6 bases). The germline V gene encodes CDR1 MNHEY and CDR2 SVGAGI. Trimming stripped 8 bases from V and 0 bases from J, with 10 bases between. The CDR3 covers 13 residues. The CDR3 is CASLGGMNTEAFF. The CDR3 DNA is TGTGCCAGCCTGGGGGGCATGAACACTGAAGCTTTCTTT.

V usage is TRBV11-1 and J usage is TRBJ2-7; D possibly corresponds to TRBD2 (6 bases). Germline CDR1 is SGHAT and CDR2 is FQDESV (reference sequence). V lost 6 bases and J lost 4, with 13 bases in between. The CDR3 totals 13 residues. This CDR3 reads CASSLGLRYEQYF. CDR3 DNA: TGTGCCAGCAGTTTGGGACTCAGGTACGAGCAGTACTTC.

V and J are TRBV5-4 and TRBJ2-4; D is possibly TRBD1 (7 bases). V lost 4 bases and J lost 3, with 11 bases in between. This CDR3 spans 14 amino acids. Per germline, CDR1 SGHNT and CDR2 YYREEE (reference sequence). DNA of the CDR3: TGTGCCAGCAGCGGAGGGACAGACAAAAACATTCAGTACTTC. Protein: CASSGGTDKNIQYF.

This clone occurred once. The gene calls are TRBV25-1 and TRBJ2-7; TRBD2 aligns across 7 bases. The ends lost 3 bases at V and 3 bases at J; junction bases unmatched: 5. This CDR3 comprises 14 residues. In germline, CDR1 is MGHDK, CDR2 SYGVNS. The chain's CDR3 is CASSEGGKNYEQYF. The DNA of the CDR3 is TGTGCCAGCAGTGAGGGGGGGAAAAACTACGAGCAGTACTTC.

The gene calls are TRBV28 and TRBJ1-4, with unresolved D. The CDR3 runs to 11 residues. V lost 3 bases and J lost 8, with 4 bases in between. Germline CDR1 reads MDHEN; CDR2 reads SYDVKM. CDR3: CASSLGEKLFF. CDR3 in DNA: TGTGCCAGCAGTTTGGGGGAAAAACTGTTTTTT. The full variable domain, its missing parts supplied by reference TRBV28 and TRBJ1-4, is DVKVTQSSRYLVKRTGEKVFLECVQDMDHENMFWYRQDPGLGLRLIYFSYDVKMKEKGDIPEGYSVSREKKERFSLILESASTNQTSMYLCASSLGEKLFFGSGTQLSVL.

This sequence joins TRBV7-6 and TRBJ2-5, with D unresolved. V shed 6 bases and J shed 3 bases, with 5 bases lying between them. The CDR3 runs 11 residues. CDR1 is SGHVS and CDR2 is FNYEAQ in the germline V gene. CDR3 DNA sequence: TGTGCCAGCAGTTTCAAAGAGACCCAGTACTTC. Its protein is CASSFKETQYF.

J is TRBJ2-3 and V is TRBV30, with D perhaps TRBD1 (6 bases). Germline CDR1 GTSNPN, CDR2 SVGIG (reference sequence). CDR3 length: 15 residues. V shed 0 bases and J shed 4 bases, with 14 bases lying between them. The CDR3 DNA sequence: TGTGCCTGGAGTGTAGGGGGTATCGGGGCAGATACGCAGTATTTT. This translates into CAWSVGGIGADTQYF. Full variable domain (missing parts from reference TRBV30 and TRBJ2-3): SQTIHQWPATLVQPVGSPLSLECTVEGTSNPNLYWYRQAAGRGLQLLFYSVGIGQISSEVPQNLSASRPQDRQFILSSKKLLLSDSGFYLCAWSVGGIGADTQYFGPGTRLTVL.